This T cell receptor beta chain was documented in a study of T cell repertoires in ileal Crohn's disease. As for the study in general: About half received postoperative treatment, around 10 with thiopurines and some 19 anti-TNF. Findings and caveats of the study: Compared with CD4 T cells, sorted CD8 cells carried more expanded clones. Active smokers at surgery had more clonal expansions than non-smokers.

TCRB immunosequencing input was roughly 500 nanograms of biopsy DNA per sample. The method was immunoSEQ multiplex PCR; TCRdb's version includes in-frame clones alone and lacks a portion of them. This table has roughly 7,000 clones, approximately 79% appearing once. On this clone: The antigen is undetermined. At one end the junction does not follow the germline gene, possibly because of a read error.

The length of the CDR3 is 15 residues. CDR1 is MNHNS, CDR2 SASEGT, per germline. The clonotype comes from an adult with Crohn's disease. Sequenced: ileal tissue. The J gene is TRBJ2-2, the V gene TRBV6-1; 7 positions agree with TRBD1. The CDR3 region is CASSEATGNTGELLF. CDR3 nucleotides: TGTGCCAGCAGTGAAGCGACAGGGAACACCGGGGAGCTGCTTTTT.